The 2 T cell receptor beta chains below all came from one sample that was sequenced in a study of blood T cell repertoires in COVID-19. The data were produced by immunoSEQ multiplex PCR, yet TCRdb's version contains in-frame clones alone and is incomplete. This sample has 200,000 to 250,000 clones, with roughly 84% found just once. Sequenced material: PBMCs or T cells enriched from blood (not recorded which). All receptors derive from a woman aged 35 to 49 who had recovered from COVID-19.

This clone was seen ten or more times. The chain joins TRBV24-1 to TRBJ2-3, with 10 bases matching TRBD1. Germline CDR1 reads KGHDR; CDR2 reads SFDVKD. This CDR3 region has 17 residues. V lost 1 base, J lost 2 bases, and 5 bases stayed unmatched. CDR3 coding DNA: TGTGCCACCAGTGATTTCGGGACAGGGGCAGACACAGATACGCAGTATTTT. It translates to CATSDFGTGADTDTQYF.

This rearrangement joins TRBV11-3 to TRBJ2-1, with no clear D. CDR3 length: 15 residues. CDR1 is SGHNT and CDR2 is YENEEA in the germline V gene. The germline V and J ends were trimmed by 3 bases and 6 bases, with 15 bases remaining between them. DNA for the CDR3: TGTGCCAGCAGCTTCACGCTCTCCGGTTTCAATGAGCAGTTCTTC. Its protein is CASSFTLSGFNEQFF.